These 26 T cell receptor beta chains came from one sample sequenced in a study of regulatory T cells in long-lasting Graves disease. Relying on iRepertoire HTBI primers and Arm-PCR of CDR3 regions, the team built TCR beta libraries. TCRdb reanalysed the multiplex PCR reads using MiXCR and keeps one entry per CDR3 protein. Here the sample spans 500,000 to 700,000 distinct CDR3 sequences, 30% being singletons. As for time point: persistent/refractory GD, antithyroid drugs over 5 years with positive TRAb. RNA from PBMCs was the source of the TCR library. Specimen: peripheral blood mononuclear cells (PBMCs), collected when the disease was refractory, from a patient treated with antithyroid drugs. These receptors all stem from a female donor with Graves disease.

This clonotype was seen a handful of times. The V gene is TRBV6-4, the J gene TRBJ2-7, with 11 bases identical to TRBD1. V lost 5 bases and J lost 7; bases outside the gene matches: 10. Germline V gene data show CDR1 as MRHNA and CDR2 as SNTAGT. The CDR3 totals 15 residues. CDR3 residues: CASSYDGQGAGEQYF. In DNA, the CDR3 is TGTGCCAGCAGTTACGATGGACAGGGGGCGGGGGAGCAGTACTTC.

The V gene is TRBV20-1, the J gene TRBJ2-1; TRBD2 might be the D (6 bases). Trimming pared 6 bases from V and 0 bases from J, leaving 15 bases between. The CDR3 totals 15 residues. Germline assignment: CDR1 DFQATT and CDR2 SNEGSKA (reference sequence). CDR3 loop: CSAAIAEASYNEQFF. The CDR3 region has the DNA TGCAGTGCGGCCATAGCGGAGGCCTCCTACAATGAGCAGTTCTTC.

This clonotype was observed a few times. The chain links TRBV7-2 to TRBJ2-5; D is possibly TRBD1 or TRBD2 (5 bases each). This CDR3 comprises 16 residues. The germline gives CDR1 SGHTA, CDR2 FQGNSA. V was shortened by 5 bases and J by 1 base, with 17 bases between the two germline ends. CDR3 in DNA: TGTGCCAGCAGCCCATACCTCGGGGCAAGCCAAGAGACCCAGTACTTC. Its translation is CASSPYLGASQETQYF.

V and J are TRBV6-5 and TRBJ1-2; D ambiguous. This CDR3 spans 16 amino acids. In germline, CDR1 is MNHEY, CDR2 SVGAGI. V dropped 2 bases and J dropped 4 bases, with 17 bases sitting between them. In nucleotides, the CDR3 is TGTGCCAGCAGTTACACAGCAGACACCCTAGGCTATGGCTACACCTTC. This gives the protein CASSYTADTLGYGYTF.

A note on this clonotype: This likely stems from a read error, as it lies one base from a far larger clone. This chain joins TRBV7-3 and TRBJ1-1; maybe TRBD1 (6 bases). The CDR3 has 15 amino acids. Germline V gene lookup returns CDR1 SGHTA and CDR2 FQGTGA. CDR3 sequence reads: CAGSQVATGFTEAFF. CDR3 in DNA: TGCGCCGGCAGCCAAGTGGCAACAGGGTTCACTGAAGCTTTCTTT.

This clonotype appeared a few times. V gene TRBV12-3 or TRBV12-4 combines with J gene TRBJ2-1, with 10 bases fitting TRBD1. V was pared by 9 bases and J by 9 bases, with 14 bases of the junction left unmatched. The CDR3 runs 15 residues. The CDR3 is CARHPGDRGGCEQFF. Written as DNA, the CDR3 is TGTGCCAGGCATCCGGGGGACAGGGGTGGTTGTGAGCAGTTCTTC.

This clonotype came up a few times. V usage is TRBV6-1 and J usage is TRBJ1-5; D is ambiguous. Trimming removed 7 bases from V and 11 bases from J, with 12 bases in between. Germline V gives CDR1 MNHNS, CDR2 SASEGT. The CDR3 has 11 amino acids. The chain's CDR3 is CASKGFMAQHF. The CDR3 DNA sequence: TGTGCCAGCAAGGGATTCATGGCCCAGCATTTT.

This rearrangement joins TRBV6-2 or TRBV6-3 to TRBJ1-2, with D possibly being TRBD1 (5 bases). Germline V gene lookup returns CDR1 MNHEY and CDR2 SVGEGT. The CDR3 extends over 16 amino acids. V was trimmed by 3 bases and J by 8 bases, leaving 22 bases between them. Written as DNA, the CDR3 is TGTGCCAGCAGTTATGAGTATGGGTTACAGGAGGACGGCTACACCTTC. It encodes CASSYEYGLQEDGYTF.

This clonotype was seen at least ten times. The J gene is TRBJ2-7, the V gene TRBV5-5; 11 bases line up with TRBD2. Germline V lookup: CDR1 SGHKS, CDR2 YYEKEE (reference sequence). Trimming at V came to 3 bases and at J to 0 bases, leaving 8 bases not matched to a gene. The CDR3 spans 17 residues. The CDR3 sequence is CASSSPGLADSSYEQYF. The CDR3 DNA follows: TGTGCCAGCAGCTCTCCGGGACTAGCGGATAGCTCCTACGAGCAGTACTTC.

The chain carries TRBV12-3 or TRBV12-4 and TRBJ2-7; D is unclear. Trimming took off 6 bases at V and 2 bases at J, with 17 bases between the two ends. CDR3 length: 15 amino acids. The CDR3 DNA reads TGTGCCAGCAGCTTGGACGGAGCCCTAACCTACGAGCAGTACTTC. Protein: CASSLDGALTYEQYF.

The sample holds many counts of this clonotype. The chain combines TRBV20-1 with TRBJ1-4; D may be TRBD1 (5 bases). Germline CDR1 and CDR2: DFQATT and SNEGSKA (reference sequence). V lost 4 bases to trimming and J lost 7 bases, with 16 bases between them. This CDR3 spans 14 amino acids. CDR3 sequence: CSATQPGRVEKLFF. CDR3 coding DNA: TGCAGTGCTACGCAACCGGGGCGGGTTGAAAAACTGTTTTTT.

The CDR3, as DNA: TGTGCCAGCAGCTCTGGCGGGAGGGGGTCCTACGAGCAGTACTTC. This sequence encodes CASSSGGRGSYEQYF. The chain is built from TRBV5-4 and TRBJ2-7; TRBD2 matches 9 bases. Germline trimming cut 3 bases from V and 1 base from J; bases unmatched to any gene: 5. This CDR3 contains 15 residues. The V gene's germline CDR1 is SGHNT and CDR2 YYREEE (reference sequence).

This clonotype was observed a few times. V gene TRBV6-2 or TRBV6-3 combines with J gene TRBJ2-7; TRBD2 agrees at 11 bases. Trimming removed 2 bases from V and 0 bases from J; junction bases left unmatched: 3. Germline CDR1 and CDR2: MNHEY and SVGEGT. The CDR3 extends over 16 amino acids. CDR3 bases: TGTGCCAGCAGTTACGGGACTAGCGGTCTCTCCTACGAGCAGTACTTC. As protein: CASSYGTSGLSYEQYF.

For this clonotype: This may arise from a read error, as a much more abundant clone is one base away. The gene calls are TRBV2 and TRBJ2-7, with D possibly TRBD2 on 6 matching bases. The CDR3 consists of 16 residues. Trimming removed 3 bases from V and 3 bases from J, with 18 bases in between. The V gene's germline CDR1 is SNHLY and CDR2 FYNNEI. The CDR3, as DNA: TGTGCCAGCAGTGATAAGATTCGGGGAGGAGTCTACGAGCAGTACTTC. It specifies CASSDKIRGGVYEQYF.

The CDR3 bases are TGTGCCAGCAGTTTTACCAGGACAGGGGGCACCGGGGAGCTGTTTTTT. It is translated as CASSFTRTGGTGELFF. The gene calls are TRBV6-5 and TRBJ2-2; 10 bases align to TRBD1. The germline CDR1 and CDR2 sequences are MNHEY and SVGAGI. The CDR3 is 16 amino acids. V gave up 4 bases and J gave up 4 bases; unmatched junction bases: 6.

The chain has TRBV6-1 and TRBJ1-5, with D unresolved. Trimming took 1 base from V and 1 from J, leaving 8 bases between them. The germline CDR1 and CDR2 sequences are MNHNS and SASEGT. This CDR3 region has 15 residues. In DNA, the CDR3 is TGTGCCAGCAGTGAAGAGCGGGCGAGCAATCAGCCCCAGCATTTT. This codes for CASSEERASNQPQHF.

The chain combines TRBV14 with TRBJ2-7, with a possible D match to TRBD2 (6 bases). V lost 4 bases and J 6 bases, leaving 19 bases between the germline ends. Germline V CDR1 and CDR2: SGHDN, FVKESK. The CDR3 length is 15 residues. The CDR3 region has the DNA TGTGCCAGCAGCCTACTCCGGGACCTCGGGGGCGAGCAGTACTTC. Residues: CASSLLRDLGGEQYF.

To note about this clonotype: This sequence may be a read error, since a much larger clone differs from it by one base. This sequence joins TRBV6-1 and TRBJ1-2; D unresolved. There are 14 residues in the CDR3. Germline V lookup: CDR1 MNHNS, CDR2 SASEGT. V lost 6 bases to trimming and J lost 3 bases, with 14 bases between them. The CDR3 DNA reads as TGTGCCAGCAGGAAACGGGGTTCAGACTATGGCTACACCTTC. Encoded protein: CASRKRGSDYGYTF.

This clonotype was counted between two and nine times. V gene TRBV12-3 or TRBV12-4 combines with J gene TRBJ2-2; TRBD1 aligns across 7 bases. V lost 6 bases, J lost 6 bases, and 4 bases stayed unmatched. The CDR3 contains 13 residues. This chain's CDR3 is CASSRQGAGELFF. As DNA, the CDR3 is TGTGCCAGCAGCCGGCAGGGGGCCGGGGAGCTGTTTTTT.

This clonotype was observed a few times. A much larger clone lies a single base off, so this may be a read error. The chain uses TRBV27 and TRBJ1-5; no reliable D call. Germline V gives CDR1 MNHEY, CDR2 SMNVEV (reference sequence). Trimming cost V 4 bases and J 1 base, with 5 bases left between them. The CDR3 runs to 13 residues. This chain's CDR3 is CASSSWSNQPQHF. CDR3 sequence (DNA): TGTGCCAGCAGTTCATGGAGCAATCAGCCCCAGCATTTT.

The sample holds one count of this clonotype. The chain uses TRBV12-3 or TRBV12-4 and TRBJ2-6; the D gene is possibly TRBD1 (6 bases). The CDR3 is 17 amino acids. Trimming stripped 5 bases from V and 4 bases from J, with 18 bases between. The CDR3 DNA is TGTGCCAGCAGTCCCGGGGCAGGGGCTACCGGGGCCAACGTCCTGACTTTC. As protein: CASSPGAGATGANVLTF.

The J gene is TRBJ2-1, the V gene TRBV11-2; 10 bases map to TRBD2. V dropped 6 bases and J dropped 6; count of bases not matched to a gene: 8. The germline CDR1 and CDR2 sequences are SGHAT and FQNNGV. This CDR3 contains 15 residues. CDR3 residues: CASRPLAGERNEQFF. DNA for the CDR3: TGTGCCAGCAGACCCCTAGCGGGAGAGCGCAATGAGCAGTTCTTC.

This clonotype was seen only a few times. This chain joins TRBV6-1 and TRBJ2-2, with D tentatively TRBD1 (5 bases). The CDR3 loop spans 15 amino acids. Germline loops: CDR1 MNHNS, CDR2 SASEGT. V was cut by 5 bases and J by 8 bases, with 18 bases left in between. In DNA form, the CDR3 reads TGTGCCAGCAGTACAGGACGGCGGATGTCAGGGGAGCTGTTTTTT. Translation gives CASSTGRRMSGELFF.

There are a few counts of this clonotype. The rearrangement joins TRBV20-1 to TRBJ1-2; D gene ambiguous. Trimming stripped 2 bases from V and 5 bases from J, with 15 bases between. In germline, CDR1 is DFQATT, CDR2 SNEGSKA (reference sequence). This CDR3 region has 14 residues. The CDR3 bases are TGCAGTGCTAGAACAAAGGGCCTAGGATATGGCTACACCTTC. Amino acids: CSARTKGLGYGYTF.

This clonotype was observed a few times. The genes are TRBV5-5 and TRBJ1-6; possible D gene TRBD1, 6 bases. The germline CDR1 and CDR2 sequences are SGHKS and YYEKEE (reference sequence). The CDR3 is made up of 16 amino acids. Trimming pared 4 bases from V and 6 bases from J, leaving 17 bases between. The CDR3, as DNA: TGTGCCAGCAGCCGGAGGGGGGACATGGGTAATTCACCCCTCCACTTT. This gives the protein CASSRRGDMGNSPLHF.

The chain combines TRBV27 with TRBJ2-5, with D hard to call. The CDR3 extends over 16 amino acids. Trimming took 6 bases from V and 2 from J, leaving 19 bases between them. Germline lookup yields CDR1 MNHEY and CDR2 SMNVEV (reference sequence). In DNA form, the CDR3 reads TGTGCCAGCAGACTAACGCAGACCGACCATCAAGAGACCCAGTACTTC. This codes for CASRLTQTDHQETQYF.